This is a list of T cell receptor beta chains from one sample in a study of a mutant IDH1 vaccine in newly diagnosed glioma. Sequenced by immunoSEQ multiplex PCR; TCRdb stores in-frame clones only, minus some. The table has tens of thousands of clones, roughly nine tenths seen once; the top ten hold 2.2%. Antigens of these TCRs are unknown. Sequences were derived from PBMCs, sampled from a glioma patient whose treatment included an IDH1 peptide vaccine. The receptor source for this set is a man between 40 and 49 years old with glioma. CDR3s include the opening cysteine and the closing phenylalanine or tryptophan. The D gene is left open where the match is weak. The size entry is marked missing in some rows and otherwise reads once, few, many or a size class.

clone_size	d_call	v_call	j_call	cdr3_nt	cdr3_aa
NA	NA	TRBV7-9	TRBJ1-2	TGTGCCAGCAGCTTGACAGGCCATGGCTACGCCTTC	CASSLTGHGYAF
NA	TRBD1	TRBV4-1	TRBJ2-5	TGCGCCAGCAGCTCCCGGGACAGCCAAGAGACCCAGTACTTC	CASSSRDSQETQYF
once	NA	TRBV10-3	TRBJ2-7	TGTGCCATCAGTGAGGGATCCTCGACCTCCTACGAGCAGTACTTC	CAISEGSSTSYEQYF
NA	TRBD2	TRBV4-2	TRBJ2-1	TGTGCCAGCAGCCAAGATGCGGGAGGCTACAATGAGCAGTTCTTC	CASSQDAGGYNEQFF
NA	NA	TRBV28	TRBJ2-1	TGTGCCAGCAGCAAGACAGGCTCCTACAATGAGCAGTTCTTC	CASSKTGSYNEQFF
few	TRBD2	TRBV7-2	TRBJ2-3	TGTGCCAGCAGCACCGGACTAGCGGGAGGCACAGATACGCAGTATTTT	CASSTGLAGGTDTQYF
NA	NA	TRBV30	TRBJ2-5	TGTGCCTGGAGGAAACAAGAGACCCAGTACTTC	CAWRKQETQYF
NA	NA	TRBV6-1	TRBJ1-2	TGTGCCAGCAGTGACCTCAATAACTATGGCTACACCTTC	CASSDLNNYGYTF
NA	NA	TRBV5-6	TRBJ2-3	TGTGCCAGCAGCTTGGCCCAGGCGGTTTTTAGTGATACGCAGTATTTT	CASSLAQAVFSDTQYF
NA	TRBD1	TRBV25-1	TRBJ1-6	TGTGCCAGCACGGCCAGGGGGAGTTCACCCCTCCACTTT	CASTARGSSPLHF
NA	NA	TRBV5-1	TRBJ2-1	TGCGCCAGCAGCCCGGCGGCGGACTCCTACAATGAGCAGTTCTTC	CASSPAADSYNEQFF
NA	TRBD2	TRBV5-1	TRBJ2-5	TGCGCCAGCAGCCAGGGGACTAGCGGGGGGCCGGGGGAGACCCAGTACTTC	CASSQGTSGGPGETQYF
NA	NA	TRBV30	TRBJ2-5	TGTGCCTGGAGCAGCCAGGCGGCGGAGACCCAGTACTTC	CAWSSQAAETQYF
NA	TRBD2	TRBV27	TRBJ2-2	TGTGCCAGCAGACTCTCTAGCGGGGGGAACACCGGGGAGCTGTTTTTT	CASRLSSGGNTGELFF
NA	NA	TRBV2	TRBJ1-5	TGTGCCAGCAGTGTGGGGTTGAGTGGAGGCAATCAGCCCCAGCATTTT	CASSVGLSGGNQPQHF
NA	NA	TRBV28	TRBJ1-2	TGTGCCAGCAGTTTGAGGACCGCCTCGCTTGTTGGCTACACCTTC	CASSLRTASLVGYTF
NA	NA	TRBV29-1	TRBJ2-5	TGCAGCGGCCGAAGCGGGTTCGAGACCCAGTACTTC	CSGRSGFETQYF
NA	TRBD2	TRBV28	TRBJ2-7	TGTGCCAGCAGTTCCACTAGCGGGAGGTTATACGAGCAGTACTTC	CASSSTSGRLYEQYF
once	NA	TRBV4-3	TRBJ2-6	TGCGCCAGCAGCCAAGATGCGGGCTCTGGGGCCAACGTCCTGACTTTC	CASSQDAGSGANVLTF
NA	NA	TRBV15	TRBJ1-2	TGTGCCACCAGCAGACTACCCACGGGGGGCTACACCTTC	CATSRLPTGGYTF
NA	NA	TRBV7-2	TRBJ2-3	TGTGCCAGCAGCTTAAACGGGCGCACAGATACGCAGTATTTT	CASSLNGRTDTQYF
NA	TRBD1	TRBV28	TRBJ2-5	TGTGCCAGCACTATTCTGGGACAGGGTGAGACCCAGTACTTC	CASTILGQGETQYF
NA	NA	TRBV5-1	TRBJ1-6	TGCGCCAGCAGTCCAGGGAGCTCCTATAATTCACCCCTCCACTTT	CASSPGSSYNSPLHF
NA	NA	TRBV6-1	TRBJ1-2	TGTGCCAGCAGTGAAGCTTCCTCAACGGGCTTTGGCTACACCTTC	CASSEASSTGFGYTF
NA	NA	TRBV6-5	TRBJ1-1	TGTGCCAGCAGCCGATCGGGGGAGACTGAAGCTTTCTTT	CASSRSGETEAFF
NA	NA	TRBV28	TRBJ2-7	TGTGCCAGCACCCCACGGGGGAGACGGTACGAGCAGTACTTC	CASTPRGRRYEQYF
few	NA	TRBV6-1	TRBJ2-1	TGTGCCAGCATGAGGGGACTGGGCTATGAGCAGTTCTTC	CASMRGLGYEQFF
NA	NA	TRBV27	TRBJ1-2	TGTGCCAGCAGTTTAGGGCAGGGTCTAGGCTATGGCTACACCTTC	CASSLGQGLGYGYTF
NA	TRBD1	TRBV19	TRBJ2-1	TGTGCCAGTAGTCCCGGGACAGAAGTCTACAATGAGCAGTTCTTC	CASSPGTEVYNEQFF
NA	TRBD1	TRBV6-4	TRBJ2-2	TGTGCCAGCAGCCCGGACAGGGCGAACACCGGGGAGCTGTTTTTT	CASSPDRANTGELFF
NA	NA	TRBV10-3	TRBJ1-6	TGTGCCATCAGTGAGTCGGCCCCAGGGAATTCACCCCTCCACTTT	CAISESAPGNSPLHF
NA	TRBD1	TRBV19	TRBJ1-1	TGTGCCAGTAGTATTAACCCCAGGGGGTTTGAAGCTTTCTTT	CASSINPRGFEAFF
NA	NA	TRBV5-5	TRBJ2-7	TGTGCCAGCGCGGGACAGAGAACGTCCCCAGACTTC	CASAGQRTSPDF
NA	NA	TRBV19	TRBJ1-3	TGTGCCAGTAGTGGCATGAGTCTCTCTGGAAACACCATATATTTT	CASSGMSLSGNTIYF
NA	TRBD1	TRBV10-3	TRBJ1-2	TGTGCCATCAGTGACTACCGACAGGGGGCAGTCGGCTACACCTTC	CAISDYRQGAVGYTF
few	NA	TRBV28	TRBJ1-3	TGTGCCAGCGTTCCAGGGTGGGGAAACACCATATATTTT	CASVPGWGNTIYF
NA	NA	TRBV2	TRBJ2-7	TGTGCCAGCAGGGCAGGGTGGTCCTACGAGCAGTACTTC	CASRAGWSYEQYF
NA	NA	TRBV28	TRBJ1-2	TGTGCCAGCAGCCAAGGCGTCACGGCCAACTATGGCTACACCTTC	CASSQGVTANYGYTF
NA	NA	TRBV19	TRBJ1-5	TGTGCCAGTAGTATTTGGACCAATCAGCCCCAGCATTTT	CASSIWTNQPQHF
NA	NA	TRBV5-1	TRBJ2-7	TGCGCCAGCAGAAGCTACGGCGAGCAGTACTTC	CASRSYGEQYF
NA	NA	TRBV6-1	TRBJ2-1	TGTGCCAGCAGTAACACACGCTACAATGAGCAGTTCTTC	CASSNTRYNEQFF
NA	NA	TRBV5-1	TRBJ1-1	TGCGCCAGCAGCTTAACCTCCCCCCGAGGGACTGAAGCTTTCTTT	CASSLTSPRGTEAFF
once	TRBD1	TRBV25-1	TRBJ1-2	TGTGCCAGCAGTAAGACAGGGGTGGATGGCTATGGCTACACCTTC	CASSKTGVDGYGYTF
NA	NA	TRBV7-6	TRBJ1-3	TGTGCCAGCAGCTCAAAGGGAGCTGGAAACACCATATATTTT	CASSSKGAGNTIYF
NA	TRBD2	TRBV11-3	TRBJ2-1	TGTGCCAGCAGTCCCTACCCGGGAGGCCTCGGTGAGCAGTTCTTC	CASSPYPGGLGEQFF
few	NA	TRBV9	TRBJ2-2	TGTGCCAGCAGCGATGGACGGATTAACACCGGGGAGCTGTTTTTT	CASSDGRINTGELFF
NA	NA	TRBV4-3	TRBJ2-7	TGCGCCAGCAGCCTAAGGGCGGGCAGTCCCTACGAGCAGTACTTC	CASSLRAGSPYEQYF
NA	TRBD2	TRBV2	TRBJ2-1	TGTGCCAGCAGTTTCTTGACTAGCGGGGGCTCCAATGAGCAGTTCTTC	CASSFLTSGGSNEQFF
NA	TRBD2	TRBV18	TRBJ2-7	TGTGCCAGCTCACCCGTTACTAGCGGATCCTACGAGCAGTACTTC	CASSPVTSGSYEQYF
NA	TRBD1	TRBV19	TRBJ1-1	TGTGCCAGTAGTAAGACCTACGGACAGGGGAACACTGAAGCTTTCTTT	CASSKTYGQGNTEAFF
NA	TRBD1	TRBV28	TRBJ1-1	TGTGCCAGCAGTTTGACAGGGGCTGACACTGAAGCTTTCTTT	CASSLTGADTEAFF
once	TRBD1	TRBV4-2	TRBJ2-7	TGTGCCAGCAGCCAACCGGGACAGGCGCCCTACGAGCAGTACTTC	CASSQPGQAPYEQYF